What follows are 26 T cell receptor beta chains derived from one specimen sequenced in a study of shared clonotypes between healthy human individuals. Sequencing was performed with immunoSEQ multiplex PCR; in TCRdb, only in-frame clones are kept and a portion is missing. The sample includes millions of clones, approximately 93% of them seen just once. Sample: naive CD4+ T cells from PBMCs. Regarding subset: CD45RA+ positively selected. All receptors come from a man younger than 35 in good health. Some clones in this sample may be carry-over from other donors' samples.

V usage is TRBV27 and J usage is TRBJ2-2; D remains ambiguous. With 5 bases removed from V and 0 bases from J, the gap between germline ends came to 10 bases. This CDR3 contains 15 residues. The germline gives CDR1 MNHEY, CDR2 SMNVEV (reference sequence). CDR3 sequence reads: CASSPFGSNTGELFF. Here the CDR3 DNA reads TGTGCCAGCAGTCCATTCGGGTCGAACACCGGGGAGCTGTTTTTT.

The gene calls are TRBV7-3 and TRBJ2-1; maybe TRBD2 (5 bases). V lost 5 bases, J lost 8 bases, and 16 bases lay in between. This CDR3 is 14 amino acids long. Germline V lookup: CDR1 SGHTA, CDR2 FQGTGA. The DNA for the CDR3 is TGTGCCAGCAGCCCAAGAACTAGTCCCCATGAGCAGTTCTTC. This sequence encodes CASSPRTSPHEQFF. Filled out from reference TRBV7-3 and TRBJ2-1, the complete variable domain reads GAGVSQTPSNKVTEKGKYVELRCDPISGHTALYWYRQSLGQGPEFLIYFQGTGAADDSGLPNDRFFAVRPEGSVSTLKIQRTERGDSAVYLCASSPRTSPHEQFFGPGTRLTVL.

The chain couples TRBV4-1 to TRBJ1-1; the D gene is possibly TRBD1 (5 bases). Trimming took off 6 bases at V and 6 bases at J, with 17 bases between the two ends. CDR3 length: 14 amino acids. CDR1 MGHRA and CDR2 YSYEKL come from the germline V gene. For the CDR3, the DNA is TGCGCCAGCAGGCAACCCGGGGGGGGATCTGAAGCTTTCTTT. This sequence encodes CASRQPGGGSEAFF.

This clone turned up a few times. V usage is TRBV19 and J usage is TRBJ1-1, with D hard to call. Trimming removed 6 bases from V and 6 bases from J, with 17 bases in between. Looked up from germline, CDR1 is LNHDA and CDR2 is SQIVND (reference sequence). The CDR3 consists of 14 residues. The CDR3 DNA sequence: TGTGCCAGTAGGGACCAAGCGGGGAGCCCTGAAGCTTTCTTT. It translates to CASRDQAGSPEAFF.

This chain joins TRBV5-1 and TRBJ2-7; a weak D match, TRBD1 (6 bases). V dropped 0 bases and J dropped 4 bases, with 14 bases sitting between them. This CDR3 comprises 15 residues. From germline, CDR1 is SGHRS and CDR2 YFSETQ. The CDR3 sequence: CASSLVLQGKYEQYF. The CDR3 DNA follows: TGCGCCAGCAGCTTGGTATTACAGGGAAAGTACGAGCAGTACTTC.

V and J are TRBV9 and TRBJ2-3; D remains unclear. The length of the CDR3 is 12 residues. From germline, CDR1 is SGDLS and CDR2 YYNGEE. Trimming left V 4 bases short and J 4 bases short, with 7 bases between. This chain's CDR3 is CASSPPSDTQYF. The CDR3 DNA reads TGTGCCAGCAGCCCCCCCTCAGATACGCAGTATTTT.

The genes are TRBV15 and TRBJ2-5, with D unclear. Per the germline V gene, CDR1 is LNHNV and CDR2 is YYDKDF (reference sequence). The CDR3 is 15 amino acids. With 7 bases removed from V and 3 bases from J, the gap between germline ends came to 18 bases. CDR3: CATKVGSKAKETQYF. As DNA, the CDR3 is TGTGCCACCAAGGTTGGCAGCAAAGCAAAAGAGACCCAGTACTTC.

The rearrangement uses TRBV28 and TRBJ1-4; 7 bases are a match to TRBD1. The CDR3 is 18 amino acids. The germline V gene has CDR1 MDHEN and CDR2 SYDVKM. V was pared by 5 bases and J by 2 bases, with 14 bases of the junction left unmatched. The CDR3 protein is CASSIGRWQGGTNEKLFF. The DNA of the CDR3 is TGTGCCAGCAGTATCGGGCGTTGGCAGGGGGGGACTAATGAAAAACTGTTTTTT.

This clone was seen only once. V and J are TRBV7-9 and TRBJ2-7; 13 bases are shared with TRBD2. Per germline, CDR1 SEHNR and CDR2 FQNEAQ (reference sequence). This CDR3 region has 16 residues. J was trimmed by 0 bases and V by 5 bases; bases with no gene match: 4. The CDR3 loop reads CASSQGLAGDSYEQYF. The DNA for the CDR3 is TGTGCCAGCAGCCAAGGACTAGCGGGAGACTCCTACGAGCAGTACTTC.

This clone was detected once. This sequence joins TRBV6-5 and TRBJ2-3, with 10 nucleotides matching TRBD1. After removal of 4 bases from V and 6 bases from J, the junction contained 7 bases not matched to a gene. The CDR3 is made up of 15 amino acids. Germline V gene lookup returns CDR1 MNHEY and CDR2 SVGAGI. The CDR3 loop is CASSLRDRGSDTQYF. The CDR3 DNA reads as TGTGCCAGCAGTTTAAGGGACAGGGGATCCGATACGCAGTATTTT.

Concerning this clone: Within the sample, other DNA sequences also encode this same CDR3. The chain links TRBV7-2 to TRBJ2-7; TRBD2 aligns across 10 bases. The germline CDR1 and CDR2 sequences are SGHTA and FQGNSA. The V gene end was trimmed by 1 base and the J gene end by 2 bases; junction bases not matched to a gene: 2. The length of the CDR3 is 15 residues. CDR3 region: CASSLGLAGAYEQYF. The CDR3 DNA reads TGTGCCAGCAGCTTAGGGCTAGCGGGAGCCTACGAGCAGTACTTC.

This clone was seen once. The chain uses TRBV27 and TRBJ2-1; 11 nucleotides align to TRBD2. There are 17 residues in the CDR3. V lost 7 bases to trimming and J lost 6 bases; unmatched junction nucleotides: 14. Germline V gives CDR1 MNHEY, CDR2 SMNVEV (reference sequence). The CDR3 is CASIPTSGSTMGNEQFF. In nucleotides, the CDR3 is TGTGCCAGCATTCCCACTAGCGGGAGTACTATGGGCAATGAGCAGTTCTTC.

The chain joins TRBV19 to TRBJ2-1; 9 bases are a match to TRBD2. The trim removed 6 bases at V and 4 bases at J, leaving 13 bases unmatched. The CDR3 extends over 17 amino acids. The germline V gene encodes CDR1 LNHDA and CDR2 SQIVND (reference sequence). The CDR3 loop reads CASRSSGRPRRYNEQFF. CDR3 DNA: TGTGCCAGTAGGTCAAGCGGGAGGCCGCGGAGATACAATGAGCAGTTCTTC.

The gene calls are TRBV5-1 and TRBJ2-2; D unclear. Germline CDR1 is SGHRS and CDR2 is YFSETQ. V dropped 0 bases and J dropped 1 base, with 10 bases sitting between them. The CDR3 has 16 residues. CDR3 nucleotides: TGCGCCAGCAGCTTGGCGTCCAGGTTGAACACCGGGGAGCTGTTTTTT. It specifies CASSLASRLNTGELFF.

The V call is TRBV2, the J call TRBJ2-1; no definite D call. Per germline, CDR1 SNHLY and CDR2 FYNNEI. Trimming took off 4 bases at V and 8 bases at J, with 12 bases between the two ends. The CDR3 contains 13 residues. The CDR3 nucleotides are TGTGCCAGCAGTGGGTCCCTCGGCGATGAGCAGTTCTTC. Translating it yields CASSGSLGDEQFF.

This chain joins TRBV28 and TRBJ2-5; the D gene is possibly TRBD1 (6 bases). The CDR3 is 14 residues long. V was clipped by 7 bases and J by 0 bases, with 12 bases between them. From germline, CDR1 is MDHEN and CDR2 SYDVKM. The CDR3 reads CASNFPGDQETQYF. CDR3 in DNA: TGTGCCAGCAATTTCCCAGGGGACCAAGAGACCCAGTACTTC.

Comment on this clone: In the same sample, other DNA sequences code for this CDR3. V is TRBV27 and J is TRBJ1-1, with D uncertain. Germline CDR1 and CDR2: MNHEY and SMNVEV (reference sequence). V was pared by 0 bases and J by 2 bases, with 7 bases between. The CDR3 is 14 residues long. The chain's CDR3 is CASSLSRGNTEAFF. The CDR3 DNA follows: TGTGCCAGCAGTTTATCTCGGGGAAACACTGAAGCTTTCTTT.

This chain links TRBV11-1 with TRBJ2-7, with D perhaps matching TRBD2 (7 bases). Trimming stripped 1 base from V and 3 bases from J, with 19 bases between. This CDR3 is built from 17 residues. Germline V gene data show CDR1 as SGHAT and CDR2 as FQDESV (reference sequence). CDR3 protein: CASSLDRGAGPLYEQYF. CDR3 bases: TGTGCCAGCAGCTTAGACCGGGGGGCAGGACCGCTCTACGAGCAGTACTTC.

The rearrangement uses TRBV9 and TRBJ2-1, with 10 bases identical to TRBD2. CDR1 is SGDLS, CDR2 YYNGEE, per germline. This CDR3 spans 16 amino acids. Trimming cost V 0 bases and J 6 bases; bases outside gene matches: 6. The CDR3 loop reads CASSVALAGGLNEQFF. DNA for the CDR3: TGTGCCAGCAGCGTAGCTTTAGCGGGAGGCCTCAATGAGCAGTTCTTC. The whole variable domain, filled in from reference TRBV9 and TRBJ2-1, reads DSGVTQTPKHLITATGQRVTLRCSPRSGDLSVYWYQQSLDQGLQFLIQYYNGEERAKGNILERFSAQQFPDLHSELNLSSLELGDSALYFCASSVALAGGLNEQFFGPGTRLTVL.

Here the CDR3 reads CASSPGASQGNNEQFF. The CDR3 bases are TGTGCCAGCAGCCCGGGGGCCTCCCAGGGGAACAATGAGCAGTTCTTC. V usage is TRBV9 and J usage is TRBJ2-1; the D call may be TRBD1 or TRBD2 (6 bases each). The germline CDR1 and CDR2 sequences are SGDLS and YYNGEE. Trimming cost V 4 bases and J 5 bases, with 19 bases left between them. The CDR3 runs 16 residues.

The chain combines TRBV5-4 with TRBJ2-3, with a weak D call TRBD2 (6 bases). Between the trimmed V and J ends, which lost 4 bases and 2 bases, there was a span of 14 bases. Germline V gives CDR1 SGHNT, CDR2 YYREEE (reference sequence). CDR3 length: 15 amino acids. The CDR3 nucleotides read TGTGCCAGCAGCCGGGCCGCGGGGATCACAGATACGCAGTATTTT. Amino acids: CASSRAAGITDTQYF.

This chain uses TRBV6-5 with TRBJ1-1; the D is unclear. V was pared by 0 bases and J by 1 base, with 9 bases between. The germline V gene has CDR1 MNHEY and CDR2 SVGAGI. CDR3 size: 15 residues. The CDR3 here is CASSYSVRPNTEAFF. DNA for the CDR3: TGTGCCAGCAGTTACTCTGTCAGACCGAACACTGAAGCTTTCTTT.

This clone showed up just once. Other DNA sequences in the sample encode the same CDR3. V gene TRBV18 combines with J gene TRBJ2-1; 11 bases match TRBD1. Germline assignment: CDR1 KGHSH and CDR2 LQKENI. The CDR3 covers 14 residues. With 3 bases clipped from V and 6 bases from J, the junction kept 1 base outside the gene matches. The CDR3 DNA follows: TGTGCCAGCTCACCCGGGACAGGGGGCAATGAGCAGTTCTTC. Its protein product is CASSPGTGGNEQFF.

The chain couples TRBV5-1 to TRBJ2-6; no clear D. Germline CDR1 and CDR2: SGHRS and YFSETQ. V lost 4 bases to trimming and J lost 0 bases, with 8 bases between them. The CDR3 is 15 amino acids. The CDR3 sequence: CASSGSSSGANVLTF. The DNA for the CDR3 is TGCGCCAGCAGCGGCAGCAGCTCTGGGGCCAACGTCCTGACTTTC.

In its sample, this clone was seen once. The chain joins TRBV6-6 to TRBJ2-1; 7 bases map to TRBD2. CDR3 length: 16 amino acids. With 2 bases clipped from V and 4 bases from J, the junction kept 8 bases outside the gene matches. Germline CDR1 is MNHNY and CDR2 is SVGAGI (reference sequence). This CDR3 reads CASSYALAATYNEQFF. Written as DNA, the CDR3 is TGTGCCAGCAGTTACGCGCTAGCGGCGACATACAATGAGCAGTTCTTC.

CDR3 residues: CATSRTTAEAYEQYF. DNA for the CDR3: TGTGCCACCAGCAGAACTACTGCCGAGGCCTACGAGCAGTACTTC. The chain carries TRBV15 and TRBJ2-7; D is ambiguous. Trimming stripped 2 bases from V and 2 bases from J, with 13 bases between. The CDR3 extends over 15 amino acids. The V gene's germline CDR1 is LNHNV and CDR2 YYDKDF (reference sequence).